This TCR beta chain was identified during a study of blood T cells in healthy people across ages. The CDR3 is 16 residues long. Germline assignment: CDR1 SEHNR and CDR2 FQNEAQ (reference sequence). V was clipped by 1 base and J by 3 bases; unmatched bases: 5. Worth noting for this clonotype: The target antigen is unknown.

Each donor's blood draw was around 10 milliliters of peripheral blood. No fewer than 5.5 micrograms of total RNA were isolated from every sample. Then a second PCR, running about 6 to 12 cycles, was carried out with a sample-barcoded 5' primer and a J-beta primer mix. TCRdb redid the calling of the 5' RACE reads with MiXCR, one entry per CDR3 protein. The data show about 1.6 million distinct CDR3 sequences, around 36% seen once. Broader study findings: Roughly linearly, TCR beta diversity per million T cells fell as age increased.

The specimen sequenced was blood. This clonotype was sampled from a woman in her twenties or thirties in good health. This rearrangement joins TRBV7-9 to TRBJ2-7, with TRBD1 matching over 11 bases. CDR3: CASSLGRDRGFYEQYF. CDR3 coding DNA: TGTGCCAGCAGCTTAGGCCGGGACAGGGGGTTCTACGAGCAGTACTTC.